This T cell receptor (beta chain) was captured by sequencing in a study of CD8+ T cells in alopecia areata. Documented treatment: oral pan-JAK inhibitor, 5-10 mg twice daily. Deletions cut 4 bases from V and 5 bases from J, with 18 bases between. Germline V gene data show CDR1 as MNHEY and CDR2 as SVGAGI. CDR3 size: 16 residues. As the sequencing template, cDNA was produced by extracting RNA and reverse transcribing it. The method was immunoSEQ multiplex PCR; TCRdb's version includes in-frame clones alone and lacks a portion of them. The table records about 180,000 clones, 51% of them present only once.

The chain joins TRBV6-5 to TRBJ1-5; TRBD1 might be the D (5 bases). Sequenced material: CD8+ T cells sorted from blood, taken around week 54, from a patient treated with tofacitinib. The source is a human donor with alopecia areata. CDR3 loop: CASSSLPRVTYQPQHF. CDR3 in DNA: TGTGCCAGCAGTTCCCTCCCCAGGGTAACGTATCAGCCCCAGCATTTT.